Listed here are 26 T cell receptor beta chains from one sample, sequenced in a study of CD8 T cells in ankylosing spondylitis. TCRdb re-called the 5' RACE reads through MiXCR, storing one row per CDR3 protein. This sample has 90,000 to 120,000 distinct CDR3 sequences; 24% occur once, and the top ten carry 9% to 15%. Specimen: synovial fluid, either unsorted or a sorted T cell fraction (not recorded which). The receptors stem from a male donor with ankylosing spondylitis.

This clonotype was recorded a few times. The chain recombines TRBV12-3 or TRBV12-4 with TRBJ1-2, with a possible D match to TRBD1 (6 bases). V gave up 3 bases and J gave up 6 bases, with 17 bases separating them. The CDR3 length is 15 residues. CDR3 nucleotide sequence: TGTGCCAGCAGTTTCCCCCCGGCGGGGGGGCATGGCTACACCTTC. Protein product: CASSFPPAGGHGYTF.

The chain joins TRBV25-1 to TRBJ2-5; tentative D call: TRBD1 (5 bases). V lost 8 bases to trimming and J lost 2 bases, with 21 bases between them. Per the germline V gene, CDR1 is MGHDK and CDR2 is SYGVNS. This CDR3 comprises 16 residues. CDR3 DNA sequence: TGTGCCAGCTACCCGAGATCAGGACAAGCTCAAGAGACCCAGTACTTC. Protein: CASYPRSGQAQETQYF. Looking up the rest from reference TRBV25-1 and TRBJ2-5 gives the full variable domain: EADIYQTPRYLVIGTGKKITLECSQTMGHDKMYWYQQDPGMELHLIHYSYGVNSTEKGDLSSESTVSRIRTEHFPLTLESARPSHTSQYLCASYPRSGQAQETQYFGPGTRLLVL.

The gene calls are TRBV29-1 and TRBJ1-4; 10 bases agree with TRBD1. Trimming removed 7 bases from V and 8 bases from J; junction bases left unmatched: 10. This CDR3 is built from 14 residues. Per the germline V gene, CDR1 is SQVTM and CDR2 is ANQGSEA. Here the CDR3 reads CSAQTGQGIEKLFF. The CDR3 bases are TGCAGCGCCCAAACGGGACAGGGGATAGAAAAACTGTTTTTT.

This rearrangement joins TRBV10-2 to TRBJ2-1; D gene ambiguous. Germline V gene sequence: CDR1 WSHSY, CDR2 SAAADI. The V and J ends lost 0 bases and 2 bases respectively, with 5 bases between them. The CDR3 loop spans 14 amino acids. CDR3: CASSESSPYNEQFF. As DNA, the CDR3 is TGCGCCAGCAGTGAGTCTAGTCCCTACAATGAGCAGTTCTTC.

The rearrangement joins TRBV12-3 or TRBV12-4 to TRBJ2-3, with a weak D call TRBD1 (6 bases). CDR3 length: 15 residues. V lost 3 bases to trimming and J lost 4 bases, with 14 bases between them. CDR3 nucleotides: TGTGCCAGCAGTTTTCAGGGGCTCCTAGCAGATACGCAGTATTTT. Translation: CASSFQGLLADTQYF.

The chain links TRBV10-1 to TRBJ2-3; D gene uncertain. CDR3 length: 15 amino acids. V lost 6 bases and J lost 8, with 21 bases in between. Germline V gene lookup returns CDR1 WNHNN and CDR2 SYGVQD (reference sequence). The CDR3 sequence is CASSARVPTDTTQYF. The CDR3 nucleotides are TGCGCCAGCAGCGCCCGGGTCCCTACAGATACTACGCAGTATTTT.

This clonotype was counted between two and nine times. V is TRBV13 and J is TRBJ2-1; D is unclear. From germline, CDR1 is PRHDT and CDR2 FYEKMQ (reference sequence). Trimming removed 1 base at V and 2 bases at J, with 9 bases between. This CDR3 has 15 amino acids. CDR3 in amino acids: CASSLVQQTYNEQFF. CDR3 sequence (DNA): TGTGCCAGCAGCTTAGTCCAGCAGACCTACAATGAGCAGTTCTTC.

In DNA, the CDR3 is TGTGCCAGCAGTTACTCGAGTTCTAGCGGGAGCGTAGAGACCCAGTACTTC. Its translation is CASSYSSSSGSVETQYF. The gene calls are TRBV6-5 and TRBJ2-5, with TRBD2 identical over 10 bases. CDR1 MNHEY and CDR2 SVGAGI come from the germline V gene. The CDR3 runs 17 residues. V trimming: 0 bases; J trimming: 4 bases; junction bases outside the gene matches: 8.

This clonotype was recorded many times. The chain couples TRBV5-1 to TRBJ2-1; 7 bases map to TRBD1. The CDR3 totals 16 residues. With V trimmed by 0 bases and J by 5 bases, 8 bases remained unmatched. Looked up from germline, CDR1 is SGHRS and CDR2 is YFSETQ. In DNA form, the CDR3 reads TGCGCCAGCAGCTTGGGCGGCACAGGGGTCCACAATGAGCAGTTCTTC. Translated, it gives CASSLGGTGVHNEQFF.

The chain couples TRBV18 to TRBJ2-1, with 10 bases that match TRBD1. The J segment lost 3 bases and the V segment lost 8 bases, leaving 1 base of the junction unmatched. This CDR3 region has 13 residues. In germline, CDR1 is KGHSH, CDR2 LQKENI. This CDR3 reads CASGTGDYNEQFF. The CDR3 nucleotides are TGTGCCAGCGGGACAGGGGACTACAATGAGCAGTTCTTC. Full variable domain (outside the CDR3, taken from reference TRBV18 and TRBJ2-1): NAGVMQNPRHLVRRRGQEARLRCSPMKGHSHVYWYRQLPEEGLKFMVYLQKENIIDESGMPKERFSAEFPKEGPSILRIQQVVRGDSAAYFCASGTGDYNEQFFGPGTRLTVL.

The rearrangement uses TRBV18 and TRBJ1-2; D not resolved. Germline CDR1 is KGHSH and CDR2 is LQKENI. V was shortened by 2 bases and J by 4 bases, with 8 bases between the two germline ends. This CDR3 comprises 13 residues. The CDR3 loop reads CASSPKGRYGYTF. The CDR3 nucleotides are TGTGCCAGCTCACCAAAGGGCCGCTATGGCTACACCTTC.

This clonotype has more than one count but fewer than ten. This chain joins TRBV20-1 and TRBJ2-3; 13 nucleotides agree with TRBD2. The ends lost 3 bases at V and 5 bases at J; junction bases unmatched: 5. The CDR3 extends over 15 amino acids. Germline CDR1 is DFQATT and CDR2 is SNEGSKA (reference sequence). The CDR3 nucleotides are TGCAGTGCTAGGGGACTAGCGGGACGAATAGATACGCAGTATTTT. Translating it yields CSARGLAGRIDTQYF.

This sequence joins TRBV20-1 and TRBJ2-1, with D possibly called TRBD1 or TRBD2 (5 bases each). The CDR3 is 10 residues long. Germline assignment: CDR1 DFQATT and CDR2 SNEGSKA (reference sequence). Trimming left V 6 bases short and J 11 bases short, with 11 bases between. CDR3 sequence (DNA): TGCAGTGCCTCCGGGACCCAGCAGTTCTTC. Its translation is CSASGTQQFF.

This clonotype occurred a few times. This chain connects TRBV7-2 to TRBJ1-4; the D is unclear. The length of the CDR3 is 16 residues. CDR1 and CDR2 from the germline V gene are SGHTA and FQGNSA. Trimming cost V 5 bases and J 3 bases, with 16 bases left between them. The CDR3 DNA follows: TGTGCCAGCAGCCCCGAGGGTGGGCGAGCTAATGAAAAACTGTTTTTT. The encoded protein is CASSPEGGRANEKLFF. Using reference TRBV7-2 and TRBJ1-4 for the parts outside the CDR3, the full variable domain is GAGVSQSPSNKVTEKGKDVELRCDPISGHTALYWYRQSLGQGLEFLIYFQGNSAPDKSGLPSDRFSAERTGGSVSTLTIQRTQQEDSAVYLCASSPEGGRANEKLFFGSGTQLSVL.

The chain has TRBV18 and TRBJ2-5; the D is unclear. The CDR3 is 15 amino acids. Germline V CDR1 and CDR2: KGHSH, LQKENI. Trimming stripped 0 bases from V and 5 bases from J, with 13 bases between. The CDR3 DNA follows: TGTGCCAGCTCACCACCGGTGGGCAGCAGGGAGACCCAGTACTTC. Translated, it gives CASSPPVGSRETQYF.

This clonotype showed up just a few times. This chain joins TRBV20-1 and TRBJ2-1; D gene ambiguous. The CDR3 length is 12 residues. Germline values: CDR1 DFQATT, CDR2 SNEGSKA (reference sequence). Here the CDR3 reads CSRPGSYNEQFF. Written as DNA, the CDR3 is TGCAGCAGGCCCGGGTCCTACAATGAGCAGTTCTTC.

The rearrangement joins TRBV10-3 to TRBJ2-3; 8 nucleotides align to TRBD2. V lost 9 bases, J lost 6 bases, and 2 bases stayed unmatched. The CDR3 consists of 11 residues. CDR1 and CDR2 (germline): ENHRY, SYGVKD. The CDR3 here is CAIGTRDTQYF. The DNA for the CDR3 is TGTGCCATTGGGACTAGGGATACGCAGTATTTT.

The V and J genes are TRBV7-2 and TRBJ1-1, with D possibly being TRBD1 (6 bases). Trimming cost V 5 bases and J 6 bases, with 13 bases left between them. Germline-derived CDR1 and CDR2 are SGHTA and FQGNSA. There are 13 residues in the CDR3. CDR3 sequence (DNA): TGTGCCAGCAGCACACAGGGAGCTTCTGAAGCTTTCTTT. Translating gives CASSTQGASEAFF.

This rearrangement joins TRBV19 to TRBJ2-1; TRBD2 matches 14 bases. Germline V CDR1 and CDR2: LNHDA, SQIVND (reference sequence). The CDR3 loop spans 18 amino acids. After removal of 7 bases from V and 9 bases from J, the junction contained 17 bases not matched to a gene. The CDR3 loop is CASNAGLWTGLAGGEQFF. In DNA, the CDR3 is TGTGCCAGTAATGCCGGATTGTGGACCGGACTAGCGGGAGGTGAGCAGTTCTTC.

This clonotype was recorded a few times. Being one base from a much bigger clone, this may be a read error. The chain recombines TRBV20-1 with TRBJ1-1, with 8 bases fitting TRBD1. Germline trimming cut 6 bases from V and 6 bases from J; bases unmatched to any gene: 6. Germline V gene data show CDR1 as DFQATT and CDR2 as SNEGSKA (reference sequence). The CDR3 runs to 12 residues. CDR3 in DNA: TGCAGTGCCAAGACAGGGGTGGCTGAAGCTTTCTTT. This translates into CSAKTGVAEAFF.

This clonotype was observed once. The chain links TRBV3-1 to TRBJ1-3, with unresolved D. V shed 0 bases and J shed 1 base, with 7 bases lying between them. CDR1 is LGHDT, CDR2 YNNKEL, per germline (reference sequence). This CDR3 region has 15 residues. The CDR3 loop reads CASSQDWGSGNTIYF. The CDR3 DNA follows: TGTGCCAGCAGCCAAGACTGGGGTTCTGGAAACACCATATATTTT.

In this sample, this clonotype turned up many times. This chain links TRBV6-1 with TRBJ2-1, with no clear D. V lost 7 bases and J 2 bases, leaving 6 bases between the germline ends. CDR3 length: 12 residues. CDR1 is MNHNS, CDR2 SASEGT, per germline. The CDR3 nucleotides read TGTGCCAGCACCGACACCTACAATGAGCAGTTCTTC. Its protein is CASTDTYNEQFF.

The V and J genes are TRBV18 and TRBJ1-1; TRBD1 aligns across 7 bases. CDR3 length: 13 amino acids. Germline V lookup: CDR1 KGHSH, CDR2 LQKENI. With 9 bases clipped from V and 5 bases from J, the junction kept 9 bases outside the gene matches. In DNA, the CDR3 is TGTGCCAGTAACTCACAGGGGAGGACTGAAGCTTTCTTT. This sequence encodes CASNSQGRTEAFF.

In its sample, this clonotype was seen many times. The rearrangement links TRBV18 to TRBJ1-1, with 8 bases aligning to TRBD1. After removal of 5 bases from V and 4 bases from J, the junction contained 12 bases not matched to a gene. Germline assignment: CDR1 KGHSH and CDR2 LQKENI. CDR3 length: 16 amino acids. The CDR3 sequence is CASSTTRTGKGTEAFF. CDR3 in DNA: TGTGCCAGCTCAACTACTAGGACAGGGAAAGGCACTGAAGCTTTCTTT.

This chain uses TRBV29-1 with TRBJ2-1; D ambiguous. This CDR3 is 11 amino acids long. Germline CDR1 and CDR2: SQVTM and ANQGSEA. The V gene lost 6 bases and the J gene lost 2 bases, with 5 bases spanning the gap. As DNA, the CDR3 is TGCAGCGTGGTTACCTACAATGAGCAGTTCTTC. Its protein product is CSVVTYNEQFF.

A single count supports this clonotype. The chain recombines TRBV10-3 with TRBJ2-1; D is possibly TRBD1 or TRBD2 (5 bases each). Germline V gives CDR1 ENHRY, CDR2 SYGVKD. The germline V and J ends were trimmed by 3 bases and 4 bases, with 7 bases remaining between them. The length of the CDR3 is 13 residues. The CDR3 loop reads CAISDGGYNEQFF. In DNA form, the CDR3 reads TGTGCCATCAGTGATGGGGGTTACAATGAGCAGTTCTTC.